The TCR beta chain described here comes from a study of blood T cell repertoires in COVID-19 (dated by TCRdb to the early 2020s). Looking at the study overall: Samples from collaborators originated in the United States, Italy and Spain and spanned both the acute and convalescent phases of COVID-19. The prospective study material was composed of cDNA or gDNA derived from T cells, B-cell-depleted T cells, or PBMCs. Deeply sampled blood TCRbeta repertoires from subjects exposed to, actively infected with, or recovered from COVID-19 were included in the dataset. The repertoires were made available in a free public database intended to serve as a resource for research on the immune response to SARS-CoV-2. Samples came from the ongoing ImmuneRACE study (first 160 participants) plus 1,254 subjects from 6 global collaborators. A de-identified subject ID, COVID-19 status, age in years and sex were almost always included in the sample metadata. HLA class I and class II types, where available, came from metadata supplied by the sample provider rather than from assay-based typing.

Collaborating institutions collected whole blood in K2EDTA tubes following their own protocols. For TCRbeta analysis, collaborators shipped samples in one of three forms: frozen whole blood, isolated PBMCs, or DNA extracted from either of those sample types. V lost 4 bases and J lost 2 bases; the stretch between them is 8 bases long. Measured from the cysteine to the phenylalanine, the CDR3 is 13 residues long. Only the CDR3 portion is preserved as DNA: 39 bases, with reading frame beginning at the first base. CDR1 KGHSH and CDR2 LQKENI are derived from the germline V gene. In regard to this clone: It lacks a known antigen. No much larger clone exists at a distance of one base, and base qualities are not known. Other DNA sequences from this sample encode an identical CDR3 as well.

Results and caveats for the whole study, not just this receptor: Clinical and demographic metadata were provided uncurated, with the amount varying by source and participant.

The immunoSEQ Assay, a bias-controlled multiplex PCR, was used to amplify TCRbeta CDR3 regions from genomic DNA. In the paper's pipeline: Within the assay, amplification of reference gene primers was used to estimate how many nucleated cells each sample contained. To quantify the absolute abundance of each unique TCRbeta CDR3 rearrangement, sequence reads were collapsed and filtered. For each sample, productive Simpson clonality was calculated as the square root of Simpson's diversity index across productive rearrangements. TCRdb took over this immuneACCESS table, retaining in-frame rearrangements with V and J assigned. Such tables are incomplete; in checked studies, under half of the missing clones stem from an unresolved V gene, and the remainder is unexplained. V and J calls and clone size come straight from that table; D and trimming were deduced from the DNA. This sample gives under 250,000 clones in total; less than 85% of them show up just once. The ten largest clones capture about 3.9% of the sample.

The sequence was collected from a woman of 80 years or more with acute or convalescent COVID-19. The chain employs TRBV18 and TRBJ1-1; the best D guess is TRBD1, with 6 bases matching. Sequenced material: peripheral blood. Here the CDR3 is given as CASSQQGNTEAFF. DNA sequence: TGTGCCAGCTCACAACAGGGAAACACTGAAGCTTTCTTT.